The 5 T cell receptor beta chains presented below share a single source sample, sequenced in a study of shared clonotypes between healthy human individuals. The protocol was immunoSEQ multiplex PCR, while the TCRdb copy is restricted to in-frame clones and leaves out a portion. The sample carries about 480,000 clones, 79% recorded once. The material sequenced was PBMCs. The source is a woman aged 40 to 50 in good health. Some clones in this sample may be carry-over from other donors' samples.

This clone appeared a few times. This chain uses TRBV7-2 with TRBJ2-7; 8 positions agree with TRBD2. J was trimmed by 6 bases and V by 5 bases; bases with no gene match: 9. The CDR3 spans 14 residues. Germline V gene data show CDR1 as SGHTA and CDR2 as FQGNSA. The CDR3 sequence: CASSPRGGQSEQYF. The CDR3 DNA is TGTGCCAGCAGCCCCCGGGGGGGGCAGAGCGAGCAGTACTTC.

Here the CDR3 reads CASSETGGPYNEQFF. As DNA, the CDR3 is TGTGCCAGCAGTGAAACAGGGGGCCCCTACAATGAGCAGTTCTTC. The V and J genes are TRBV9 and TRBJ2-1, with 9 bases fitting TRBD1. The CDR3 sequence is 15 residues long. Germline V gene sequence: CDR1 SGDLS, CDR2 YYNGEE. After removal of 5 bases from V and 2 bases from J, the junction contained 5 bases not matched to a gene.

In nucleotides, the CDR3 is TGTGCCAGCTCCAGTGGGGGGCGCTTGGGTGAAGCTTTCTTT. Encoded protein: CASSSGGRLGEAFF. The chain couples TRBV28 to TRBJ1-1, with a possible D match to TRBD1 (6 bases). The CDR3 has 14 amino acids. CDR1 is MDHEN, CDR2 SYDVKM, per germline. V lost 8 bases and J 7 bases, leaving 20 bases between the germline ends.

This chain uses TRBV7-3 with TRBJ2-5; D gene unclear. Germline CDR1 SGHTA, CDR2 FQGTGA. CDR3 length equals 13 residues. V was clipped by 4 bases and J by 1 base, with 7 bases between them. CDR3 DNA: TGTGCCAGCAGCTCCGGGTCCCAAGAGACCCAGTACTTC. Translation gives CASSSGSQETQYF.

The chain recombines TRBV27 with TRBJ2-7; tentatively, D is TRBD2 (6 bases). Trimming pared 8 bases from V and 0 bases from J, leaving 11 bases between. This CDR3 is 13 amino acids long. Germline V gene lookup returns CDR1 MNHEY and CDR2 SMNVEV (reference sequence). Here the CDR3 reads CASSGDSSYEQYF. The CDR3 region has the DNA TGTGCCAGCTCTGGGGACTCCTCCTACGAGCAGTACTTC.